The sequence of this T cell receptor (beta chain) was determined in a study of blood T cell repertoires in COVID-19. This CDR3 region has 14 residues. Trimming shortened V by 4 bases and J by 0 bases, and 8 bases separated the two germline ends. Germline V gene sequence: CDR1 MNHEY, CDR2 SVGEGT. Here immunoSEQ multiplex PCR was the method, and the copy in TCRdb shows in-frame clones only, minus some. The data show under 300,000 clones, approximately 90% seen once. The J gene is TRBJ2-3, the V gene TRBV6-2 or TRBV6-3; D ambiguous. This sequence was found in a woman aged 40 to 50 who had recovered from COVID-19. Material for sequencing was peripheral blood. CDR3 coding DNA: TGTGCCAGCAGTTCCCCTCCTAGCACAGATACGCAGTATTTT. Translating gives CASSSPPSTDTQYF.